Shown below are 16 T cell receptor beta chains from a single sample sequenced in a study of T cell responses to AZD1222 COVID-19 vaccine. TCRdb's table, derived via immunoSEQ multiplex PCR, lists solely in-frame clones and lacks some. The repertoire holds 150,000 to 200,000 clones, with 85% to 95% as singletons. The sequenced sample was peripheral blood, obtained on day 0 of AZD1222 vaccination. These TCRs come from an adult in good health.

V and J are TRBV19 and TRBJ2-1; 10 positions agree with TRBD1. The CDR3 totals 12 residues. Unmatched junction bases numbered 5, after V lost 11 bases and J lost 7 bases. Germline V gene lookup returns CDR1 LNHDA and CDR2 SQIVND (reference sequence). The CDR3, as DNA: TGTGCCGCCGGGACAGGGGATAATGAGCAGTTCTTC. Translated: CAAGTGDNEQFF. The full variable domain, in which reference TRBV19 and TRBJ2-1 provide the parts outside the CDR3, is DGGITQSPKYLFRKEGQNVTLSCEQNLNHDAMYWYRQDPGQGLRLIYYSQIVNDFQKGDIAEGYSVSREKKESFPLTVTSAQKNPTAFYLCAAGTGDNEQFFGPGTRLTVL.

The V call is TRBV11-3, the J call TRBJ2-1; no clear D gene. This CDR3 is 13 amino acids long. Germline-derived CDR1 and CDR2 are SGHNT and YENEEA. V gave up 5 bases and J gave up 1 base, with 6 bases separating them. This chain's CDR3 is CASSPSSYNEQFF. The CDR3 nucleotides read TGTGCCAGCAGCCCAAGTTCCTACAATGAGCAGTTCTTC.

This chain connects TRBV19 to TRBJ2-3; D not certain. This CDR3 has 15 residues. V lost 3 bases and J lost 0, with 10 bases in between. Germline V CDR1 and CDR2: LNHDA, SQIVND (reference sequence). This chain's CDR3 is CASSIGQLSTDTQYF. CDR3 DNA sequence: TGTGCCAGTAGTATTGGCCAGCTTAGCACAGATACGCAGTATTTT.

This sequence joins TRBV18 and TRBJ1-1; D is unresolved. Per the germline V gene, CDR1 is KGHSH and CDR2 is LQKENI. Between the trimmed V and J ends, which lost 2 bases and 6 bases, there was a span of 10 bases. The CDR3 contains 13 residues. This chain's CDR3 is CASSPEGWAEAFF. As DNA, the CDR3 is TGTGCCAGCTCACCAGAGGGATGGGCTGAAGCTTTCTTT.

This CDR3 is CASSQERLAGGRNTGELFF. DNA for the CDR3: TGTGCCAGCAGCCAAGAAAGGCTAGCGGGAGGGAGAAACACCGGGGAGCTGTTTTTT. The chain links TRBV3-1 (or the pseudogene TRBV3-2) to TRBJ2-2; 12 positions agree with TRBD2. V lost 0 bases, J lost 2 bases, and 7 bases stayed unmatched. Germline V CDR1 and CDR2: LGHDT, YNNKEL (reference sequence). The CDR3 is 19 residues long.

The gene calls are TRBV5-5 and TRBJ2-7; D is unclear. With 0 bases removed from V and 6 bases from J, the gap between germline ends came to 7 bases. The CDR3 has 12 amino acids. CDR1 is SGHKS and CDR2 is YYEKEE in the germline V gene (reference sequence). CDR3 residues: CASSLAGPEQYF. As DNA, the CDR3 is TGTGCCAGCAGCTTGGCGGGTCCCGAGCAGTACTTC.

This chain connects TRBV3-1 (or the pseudogene TRBV3-2) to TRBJ2-7; the D gene is possibly TRBD1 (6 bases). Germline CDR1 LGHDT, CDR2 YNNKEL (reference sequence). V shed 2 bases and J shed 2 bases, with 16 bases lying between them. There are 16 residues in the CDR3. CDR3 DNA sequence: TGTGCCAGCAGCCAAACTCAGGACAGAGGAACCTACGAGCAGTACGTC. Translation gives CASSQTQDRGTYEQYV.

This rearrangement joins TRBV29-1 to TRBJ1-2; unclear D gene. V lost 2 bases and J lost 1, with 8 bases in between. Germline CDR1 SQVTM, CDR2 ANQGSEA. The length of the CDR3 is 13 residues. CDR3 sequence: CSVESRINYGYTF. CDR3 bases: TGCAGCGTTGAATCCAGAATTAACTATGGCTACACCTTC.

The CDR3 loop reads CASSPNRGGTEAFF. CDR3 nucleotides: TGTGCCAGCTCACCGAACAGGGGAGGAACTGAAGCTTTCTTT. V usage is TRBV18 and J usage is TRBJ1-1; TRBD1 aligns across 7 bases. The CDR3 extends over 14 amino acids. After removal of 3 bases from V and 5 bases from J, the junction contained 6 bases not matched to a gene. Germline loops: CDR1 KGHSH, CDR2 LQKENI.

V gene TRBV5-1 combines with J gene TRBJ1-1; TRBD1 agrees at 10 bases. V was clipped by 0 bases and J by 5 bases; unmatched bases: 7. The CDR3 sequence is 16 residues long. CDR1 is SGHRS, CDR2 YFSETQ, per germline. The CDR3 loop is CASSLGQGAKSTEAFF. The CDR3 coding sequence is TGCGCCAGCAGCTTGGGACAGGGGGCCAAGTCGACTGAAGCTTTCTTT.

The genes are TRBV4-1 and TRBJ1-1, with 7 bases identical to TRBD1. This CDR3 has 15 residues. Unmatched junction bases numbered 7, after V lost 0 bases and J lost 6 bases. The germline V gene has CDR1 MGHRA and CDR2 YSYEKL. CDR3 in DNA: TGCGCCAGCAGCCAAGATCTGTCAGGGGGATCTGAAGCTTTCTTT. This encodes CASSQDLSGGSEAFF.

The J gene is TRBJ1-4, the V gene TRBV15; 9 bases agree with TRBD1. Trimming at V came to 1 base and at J to 5 bases, leaving 8 bases not matched to a gene. CDR3 size: 17 residues. From germline, CDR1 is LNHNV and CDR2 YYDKDF (reference sequence). This CDR3 reads CATSRAGTGRGNEKLFF. The CDR3, as DNA: TGTGCCACCAGCAGAGCGGGGACAGGGCGAGGGAATGAAAAACTGTTTTTT.

V is TRBV2 and J is TRBJ2-7, with 9 bases lining up with TRBD1. The CDR3 consists of 14 residues. Looked up from germline, CDR1 is SNHLY and CDR2 is FYNNEI. Trimming at V came to 4 bases and at J to 3 bases, leaving 4 bases not matched to a gene. CDR3 sequence reads: CASSGQGVYYEQYF. DNA of the CDR3: TGTGCCAGCAGTGGACAGGGGGTTTACTACGAGCAGTACTTC. Complete variable domain (other parts from reference TRBV2 and TRBJ2-7): EPEVTQTPSHQVTQMGQEVILRCVPISNHLYFYWYRQILGQKVEFLVSFYNNEISEKSEIFDDQFSVERPDGSNFTLKIRSTKLEDSAMYFCASSGQGVYYEQYFGPGTRLTVT.

This chain connects TRBV9 to TRBJ2-2, with 7 bases fitting TRBD1. This CDR3 region has 15 residues. Per the germline V gene, CDR1 is SGDLS and CDR2 is YYNGEE. Trimming cost V 0 bases and J 7 bases; bases outside gene matches: 6. As DNA, the CDR3 is TGTGCCAGCAGCGTAGACAGGGGCGAAATCGGGGAGCTGTTTTTT. Translation: CASSVDRGEIGELFF. Full variable domain (missing parts from reference TRBV9 and TRBJ2-2): DSGVTQTPKHLITATGQRVTLRCSPRSGDLSVYWYQQSLDQGLQFLIQYYNGEERAKGNILERFSAQQFPDLHSELNLSSLELGDSALYFCASSVDRGEIGELFFGEGSRLTVL.

This clone was detected only once. This chain joins TRBV4-1 and TRBJ1-2; D ambiguous. Looked up from germline, CDR1 is MGHRA and CDR2 is YSYEKL. V was trimmed by 2 bases and J by 8 bases, leaving 21 bases between them. CDR3 length equals 16 residues. This CDR3 is CASSQLSLKTLGGYTF. The CDR3 region has the DNA TGCGCCAGCAGCCAACTCTCGCTCAAAACCCTGGGAGGCTACACCTTC.

The chain is built from TRBV7-2 and TRBJ1-5, with unresolved D. Trimming pared 1 base from V and 5 bases from J, leaving 9 bases between. The CDR3 totals 14 residues. CDR1 is SGHTA, CDR2 FQGNSA, per germline. CDR3 amino acids: CASSLETIYQPQHF. The CDR3 bases are TGTGCCAGCAGCTTAGAGACCATCTATCAGCCCCAGCATTTT. Looking up the rest from reference TRBV7-2 and TRBJ1-5 gives the full variable domain: GAGVSQSPSNKVTEKGKDVELRCDPISGHTALYWYRQSLGQGLEFLIYFQGNSAPDKSGLPSDRFSAERTGGSVSTLTIQRTQQEDSAVYLCASSLETIYQPQHFGDGTRLSIL.